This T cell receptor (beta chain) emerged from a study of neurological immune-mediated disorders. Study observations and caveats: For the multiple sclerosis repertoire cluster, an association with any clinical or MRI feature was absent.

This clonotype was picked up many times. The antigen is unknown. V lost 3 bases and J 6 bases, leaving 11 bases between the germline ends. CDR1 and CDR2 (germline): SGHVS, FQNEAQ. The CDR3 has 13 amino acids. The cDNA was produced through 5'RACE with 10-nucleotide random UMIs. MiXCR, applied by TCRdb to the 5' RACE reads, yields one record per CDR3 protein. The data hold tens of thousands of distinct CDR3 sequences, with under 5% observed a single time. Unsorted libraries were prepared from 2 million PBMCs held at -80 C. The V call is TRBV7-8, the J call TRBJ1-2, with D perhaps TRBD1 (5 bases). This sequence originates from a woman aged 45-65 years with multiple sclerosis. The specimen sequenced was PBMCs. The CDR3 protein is CASSLGVSDGYTF. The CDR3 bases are TGTGCCAGCAGCTTGGGGGTCTCAGATGGCTACACCTTC.